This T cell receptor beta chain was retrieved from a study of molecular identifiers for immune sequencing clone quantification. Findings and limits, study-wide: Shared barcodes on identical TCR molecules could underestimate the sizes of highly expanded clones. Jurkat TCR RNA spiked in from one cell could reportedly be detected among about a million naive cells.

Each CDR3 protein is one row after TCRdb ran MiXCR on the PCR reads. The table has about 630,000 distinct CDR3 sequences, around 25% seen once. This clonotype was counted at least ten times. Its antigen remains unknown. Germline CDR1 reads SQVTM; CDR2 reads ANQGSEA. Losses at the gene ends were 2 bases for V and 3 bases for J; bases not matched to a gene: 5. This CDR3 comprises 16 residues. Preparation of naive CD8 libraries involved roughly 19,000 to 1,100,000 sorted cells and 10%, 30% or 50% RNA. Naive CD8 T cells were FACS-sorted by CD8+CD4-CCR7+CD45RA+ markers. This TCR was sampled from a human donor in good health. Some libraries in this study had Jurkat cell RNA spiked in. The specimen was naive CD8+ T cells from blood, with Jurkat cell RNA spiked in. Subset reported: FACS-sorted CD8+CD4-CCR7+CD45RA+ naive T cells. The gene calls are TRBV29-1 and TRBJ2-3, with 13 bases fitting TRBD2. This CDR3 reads CSVEPTSGGPTDTQYF. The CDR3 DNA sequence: TGCAGCGTTGAACCGACTAGCGGGGGGCCGACAGATACGCAGTATTTT.